This TCR beta chain was identified in a study of blood T cell repertoires in COVID-19. Turning to the study itself: COVID-19 samples collected from the United States, Italy and Spain covered acute and convalescent phases. T cells, B-cell-depleted T cells, or PBMCs provided the cDNA or gDNA that served as material.

The CDR3 contains 15 residues. Looked up from germline, CDR1 is LGHDT and CDR2 is YNNKEL (reference sequence). Losses at the gene ends were 4 bases for V and 6 bases for J; bases not matched to a gene: 9. In the source study's methods: Counts of nucleated cells, estimated from reference gene primer amplification, were obtained. The protocol was immunoSEQ multiplex PCR, while the TCRdb copy is restricted to in-frame clones and leaves out a portion. V, J and clone size derive from that table, while D and trimming were established from the DNA sequence. The sample comprises 75,000 to 80,000 clones, more than 75% of which are singletons, and approximately 5% rests with the top ten.

The sequenced sample was peripheral blood. The clonotype originates from a human donor in a cohort sampled during active COVID-19. The V gene is TRBV3-1 (or the pseudogene TRBV3-2), the J gene TRBJ2-1, with 7 bases fitting TRBD1. For the CDR3, the DNA is TGTGCCAGCAGCCCGACAGGGTTGATTCGCAATGAGCAGTTCTTC. Translating gives CASSPTGLIRNEQFF.